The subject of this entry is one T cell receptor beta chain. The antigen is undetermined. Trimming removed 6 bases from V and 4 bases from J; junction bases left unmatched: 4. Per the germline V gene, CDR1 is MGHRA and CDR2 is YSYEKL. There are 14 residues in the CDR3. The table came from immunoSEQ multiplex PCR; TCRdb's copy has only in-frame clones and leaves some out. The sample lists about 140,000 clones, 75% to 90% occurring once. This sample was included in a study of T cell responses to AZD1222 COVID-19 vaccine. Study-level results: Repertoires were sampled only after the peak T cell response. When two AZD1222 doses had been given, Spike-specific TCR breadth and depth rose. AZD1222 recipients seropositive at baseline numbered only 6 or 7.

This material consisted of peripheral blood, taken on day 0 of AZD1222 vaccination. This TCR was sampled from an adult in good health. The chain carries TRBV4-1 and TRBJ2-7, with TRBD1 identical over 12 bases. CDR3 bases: TGCGCCAGCAGGCCGGGACAGGGGGCTTACGAGCAGTACTTC. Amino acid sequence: CASRPGQGAYEQYF.